The clone carrying this T cell receptor (beta chain) came up many times. Its antigen is as yet unknown. The junction had 9 bases not matched to a gene; V was cut back by 3 bases and J by 7 bases. Germline CDR1 MRHNA, CDR2 SNTAGT. The CDR3 is made up of 15 amino acids. Sample time point: patch test 3, about 24 weeks after DPC sensitization. Treatment described: therapeutic diphenylcyclopropenone sensitization with weekly scalp DPC. The entry originates in a study of human T cells and chemical hapten exposure. As for the study in general: Mostly female, the patients presented with alopecia areata, totalis or universalis. Study-level findings and limits: Significantly more large CDR3 similarity clusters arose among expanded TCRs than among controls.

TCRdb used MiXCR to reprocess the RACE reads, holding one entry per CDR3 protein. This sample carries tens of thousands of distinct CDR3 sequences, 10% to 15% of them seen once, and the ten largest clones take approximately 5%. This clonotype originated in a woman aged 50 to 60 with alopecia areata. Some clones in this sample may be carry-over from other donors' samples. The specimen was whole blood, collected in connection with sensitization to the hapten diphenylcyclopropenone (DPC). The V and J genes are TRBV6-4 and TRBJ2-1, with 7 bases that match TRBD1. In DNA form, the CDR3 reads TGTGCCAGCAGTGAGGGAGACAGGGCTCCGAATGAGCAGTTCTTC. Translating it yields CASSEGDRAPNEQFF.